These 19 T cell receptor beta chains share one sample of origin, sequenced in a study of blood T cells in healthy people across ages. A J-beta primer mix and a sample-barcoded 5' primer were used in a second PCR of roughly 6 to 12 cycles. TCRdb itself ran the 5' RACE reads through MiXCR, one entry per CDR3 protein. The sample records some 940,000 distinct CDR3 sequences, 25% to 30% being singletons. The sample also formed part of further work on T cells of mothers and their children.

The source material was blood. The receptors derive from a woman aged 40 to 50 in good health.

The chain couples TRBV7-6 to TRBJ2-7; D may be TRBD1 or TRBD2 (5 bases each). This CDR3 region has 14 residues. The germline V and J ends were trimmed by 6 bases and 2 bases, with 14 bases remaining between them. CDR1 SGHVS and CDR2 FNYEAQ come from the germline V gene. Written as DNA, the CDR3 is TGTGCCAGCAGGCCTGGGACCGATACCTACGAGCAGTACTTC. Its protein is CASRPGTDTYEQYF.

This clonotype turned up a few times. V gene TRBV20-1 combines with J gene TRBJ1-2, with 7 bases that match TRBD1. There are 14 residues in the CDR3. V shed 5 bases, J shed 2 bases, and the junction held 8 bases outside the gene matches. Looked up from germline, CDR1 is DFQATT and CDR2 is SNEGSKA (reference sequence). CDR3 region: CSADPSTGNYGYTF. The CDR3 coding sequence is TGCAGTGCTGACCCTTCGACAGGGAACTATGGCTACACCTTC.

The gene calls are TRBV2 and TRBJ2-3; 10 bases align to TRBD2. The CDR3 is 15 amino acids. Germline values: CDR1 SNHLY, CDR2 FYNNEI. Trimming cost V 6 bases and J 0 bases; bases outside gene matches: 3. The CDR3 DNA reads TGTGCCAGCAGCGCGACTAGCGGGAGCACAGATACGCAGTATTTT. Its protein is CASSATSGSTDTQYF.

This clonotype appeared a few times. V usage is TRBV25-1 and J usage is TRBJ2-1, with 7 nucleotides matching TRBD2. V gave up 2 bases and J gave up 6 bases; unmatched junction bases: 4. Germline lookup yields CDR1 MGHDK and CDR2 SYGVNS. The CDR3 has 14 amino acids. CDR3 DNA: TGTGCCAGCAGTGAACCGGGGGGAGGCAATGAGCAGTTCTTC. Amino acid sequence: CASSEPGGGNEQFF.

On this clonotype itself: A much larger clonotype is one base distant, so this may be a read error. V is TRBV20-1 and J is TRBJ2-1, with 7 bases identical to TRBD2. V shed 3 bases and J 10 bases; nucleotides not matched to a gene: 18. CDR1 and CDR2 (germline): DFQATT, SNEGSKA (reference sequence). The CDR3 runs to 16 residues. This CDR3 is CSASVPTRGSAYEQFF. In nucleotides, the CDR3 is TGCAGTGCTAGCGTACCGACTCGCGGGAGCGCCTACGAGCAGTTCTTC.

This clonotype was observed a handful of times. V and J are TRBV27 and TRBJ2-3; D assignment may be TRBD1 or TRBD2 (6 bases each). Germline assignment: CDR1 MNHEY and CDR2 SMNVEV (reference sequence). CDR3 length: 18 amino acids. V dropped 5 bases and J dropped 6 bases, with 27 bases sitting between them. CDR3 sequence reads: CASSRWGAEVWLGDTQYF. In DNA, the CDR3 is TGTGCCAGCAGTAGGTGGGGGGCCGAGGTTTGGTTGGGGGATACGCAGTATTTT.

The chain joins TRBV14 to TRBJ2-2; 7 positions match TRBD2. V was pared by 4 bases and J by 7 bases, with 3 bases of the junction left unmatched. Germline values: CDR1 SGHDN, CDR2 FVKESK. This CDR3 is built from 13 residues. CDR3 nucleotides: TGTGCCAGCAGCCCCGGACTAGTCGGGGAGCTGTTTTTT. It is translated as CASSPGLVGELFF.

In this sample, this clonotype turned up a few times. This chain links TRBV10-3 with TRBJ2-7, with D perhaps assigned TRBD1 or TRBD2 (6 bases each). CDR1 and CDR2 from the germline V gene are ENHRY and SYGVKD. The CDR3 runs to 17 residues. The V end was cut by 6 bases, the J end by 3 bases, with 24 bases between. CDR3: CAIRESLRGAEGYEQYF. The CDR3 nucleotides are TGTGCCATCAGAGAGAGTTTAAGGGGGGCAGAGGGCTACGAGCAGTACTTC.

This clonotype was counted between two and nine times. The chain recombines TRBV30 with TRBJ1-2; possible D gene TRBD1, 5 bases. The germline CDR1 and CDR2 sequences are GTSNPN and SVGIG (reference sequence). Trimming left V 2 bases short and J 7 bases short, with 11 bases between. The length of the CDR3 is 12 residues. CDR3 region: CAWSSGTPGYTF. CDR3 bases: TGTGCCTGGAGTTCCGGGACTCCTGGCTACACCTTC.

This clonotype showed up many times. The genes are TRBV20-1 and TRBJ2-1; D possibly corresponds to TRBD2 (6 bases). Germline V gives CDR1 DFQATT, CDR2 SNEGSKA (reference sequence). CDR3 length: 12 residues. Deletions cut 6 bases from V and 6 bases from J, with 12 bases between. The CDR3: CSASKRANEQFF. The DNA for the CDR3 is TGCAGTGCCAGCAAGCGGGCCAATGAGCAGTTCTTC.

In this sample, this clonotype turned up a few times. The rearrangement joins TRBV2 to TRBJ1-1; a possible D gene is TRBD1 (5 bases). From germline, CDR1 is SNHLY and CDR2 FYNNEI. This CDR3 has 14 residues. Trimming removed 7 bases at V and 0 bases at J, with 12 bases between. CDR3 in amino acids: CASTPGIMNTEAFF. DNA of the CDR3: TGTGCCAGCACCCCAGGGATCATGAACACTGAAGCTTTCTTT.

This clonotype was detected once. A read error is possible here, since a much larger clone lies one base away. The chain carries TRBV30 and TRBJ1-2; TRBD1 matches at 8 bases. Per the germline V gene, CDR1 is GTSNPN and CDR2 is SVGIG (reference sequence). This CDR3 comprises 14 residues. V was pared by 3 bases and J by 3 bases, with 6 bases of the junction left unmatched. DNA for the CDR3: TGTGCCTGGAGGGCCGGACAGGGATACTATGGCTACACCTTC. Amino acid sequence: CAWRAGQGYYGYTF. Using reference TRBV30 and TRBJ1-2 for the parts outside the CDR3, the full variable domain is SQTIHQWPATLVQPVGSPLSLECTVEGTSNPNLYWYRQAAGRGLQLLFYSVGIGQISSEVPQNLSASRPQDRQFILSSKKLLLSDSGFYLCAWRAGQGYYGYTFGSGTRLTVV.

This chain links TRBV7-9 with TRBJ2-4; no definite D call. V was clipped by 5 bases and J by 7 bases, with 15 bases between them. The CDR3 sequence is 14 residues long. Germline lookup yields CDR1 SEHNR and CDR2 FQNEAQ (reference sequence). CDR3 coding DNA: TGTGCCAGCAGCGAGAGGCAAGGGTGGAACATTCAGTACTTC. It yields the protein CASSERQGWNIQYF.

This chain connects TRBV3-1 to TRBJ1-1; 8 bases are a match to TRBD1. The CDR3 has 14 residues. Per germline, CDR1 LGHDT and CDR2 YNNKEL (reference sequence). Trimming took 5 bases from V and 7 from J; bases not matched to a gene: 9. The CDR3 DNA sequence: TGTGCCAGCAGCTCGCCGACAGGGGAGGTTGAAGCTTTCTTT. Protein: CASSSPTGEVEAFF.

Worth noting for this clonotype: A much larger clone lies a single base off, so this may be a read error. The J gene is TRBJ2-1, the V gene TRBV15; tentatively, D is TRBD2 (6 bases). V was shortened by 3 bases and J by 13 bases, with 16 bases between the two germline ends. CDR3 length: 13 amino acids. Looked up from germline, CDR1 is LNHNV and CDR2 is YYDKDF (reference sequence). CDR3 nucleotides: TGTGCCACCAGCAGGTCAAGGAGGGAGACTCAGTTCTTC. This sequence encodes CATSRSRRETQFF.

About this clonotype: A read error may account for a junction end that differs from germline. The chain combines TRBV3-1 with TRBJ2-3; 7 bases agree with TRBD2. The CDR3 is made up of 16 amino acids. Per the germline V gene, CDR1 is LGHDT and CDR2 is YNNKEL (reference sequence). The CDR3 DNA is TGTGCCAGCAGCCAAACTCCCAGCGGGGTCAGAGATGCGCAGTATTTT. Protein: CASSQTPSGVRDAQYF.

The rearrangement joins TRBV30 to TRBJ2-5; tentatively, D is TRBD2 (5 bases). V was shortened by 2 bases and J by 3 bases, with 7 bases between the two germline ends. The germline gives CDR1 GTSNPN, CDR2 SVGIG (reference sequence). CDR3 length: 12 amino acids. DNA of the CDR3: TGTGCCTGGAGTACGAGGGAAGAGACCCAGTACTTC. This translates into CAWSTREETQYF.

This clonotype was counted between two and nine times. The rearrangement uses TRBV27 and TRBJ1-2, with 7 bases lining up with TRBD1. Trimming cost V 4 bases and J 4 bases; bases outside gene matches: 18. CDR3 length: 18 amino acids. The germline V gene encodes CDR1 MNHEY and CDR2 SMNVEV (reference sequence). The CDR3 protein is CASSSIHLRQGERYGYTF. The CDR3 DNA sequence: TGTGCCAGCAGTTCAATCCACCTACGACAGGGCGAACGCTATGGCTACACCTTC.

The chain combines TRBV7-8 with TRBJ2-1, with 7 nucleotides matching TRBD2. Germline-derived CDR1 and CDR2 are SGHVS and FQNEAQ. CDR3 size: 19 residues. J was trimmed by 7 bases and V by 2 bases; bases with no gene match: 20. CDR3 bases: TGTGCCAGCAGCTTAACAATATCCGTGACTAGTGGGGGGGGAAATGAGCAGTTCTTC. Amino acids: CASSLTISVTSGGGNEQFF.